One sample yielded the 2 T cell receptor beta chains listed below, sequenced in a study of breast tumors, draining lymph nodes, adjacent tissues. MiXCR was run by TCRdb on the multiplex PCR reads, yielding one entry per CDR3 protein. The repertoire holds about 63,000 distinct CDR3 sequences, with roughly 59% as singletons. The sample comprised breast tumor tissue. The receptor source for this set is a female donor with breast cancer. Some clones in this sample may be carry-over from other donors' samples.

This clonotype was seen only a few times. This chain joins TRBV5-1 and TRBJ1-5, with 10 bases that match TRBD1. The germline V gene has CDR1 SGHRS and CDR2 YFSETQ. This CDR3 is built from 15 residues. After removal of 0 bases from V and 5 bases from J, the junction contained 2 bases not matched to a gene. CDR3 coding DNA: TGCGCCAGCAGCTTGGGGACAGGGGGTTATCAGCCCCAGCATTTT. It translates to CASSLGTGGYQPQHF.

J is TRBJ2-3 and V is TRBV4-1; 16 nucleotides align to TRBD2. The trim removed 0 bases at V and 3 bases at J, leaving 9 bases unmatched. Germline V lookup: CDR1 MGHRA, CDR2 YSYEKL. The CDR3 runs to 20 residues. CDR3 loop: CASSQDPPGLAGGGTDTQYF. CDR3 bases: TGCGCCAGCAGCCAAGATCCACCGGGACTAGCGGGAGGGGGGACAGATACGCAGTATTTT.